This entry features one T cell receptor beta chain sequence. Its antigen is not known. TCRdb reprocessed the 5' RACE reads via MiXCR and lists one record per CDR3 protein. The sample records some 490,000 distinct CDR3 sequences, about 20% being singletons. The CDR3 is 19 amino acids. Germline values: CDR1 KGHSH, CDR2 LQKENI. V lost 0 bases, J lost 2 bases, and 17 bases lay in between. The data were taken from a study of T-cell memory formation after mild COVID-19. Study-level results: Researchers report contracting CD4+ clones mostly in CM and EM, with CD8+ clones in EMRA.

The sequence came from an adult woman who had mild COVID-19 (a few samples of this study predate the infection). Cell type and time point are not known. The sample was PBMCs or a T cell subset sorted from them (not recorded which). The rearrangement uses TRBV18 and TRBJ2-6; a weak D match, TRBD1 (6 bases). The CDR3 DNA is TGTGCCAGCTCACCACCGGTTGGGGGCAGGGGCCCTGGGGCCAACGTCCTGACTTTC. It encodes CASSPPVGGRGPGANVLTF.